This record covers a single T cell receptor beta chain. Only a few counts were recorded for this clone. The antigen it recognizes is unknown. Qualities for individual bases were not recorded, and no much larger clone is one base off. The immunoSEQ Assay, a bias-controlled multiplex PCR, was used to amplify TCRbeta CDR3 regions from genomic DNA. The paper's data handling went like this. The number of nucleated cells in each sample was estimated from the amplification of reference gene primers within the assay. To quantify the absolute abundance of each unique TCRbeta CDR3 rearrangement, sequence reads were collapsed and filtered. For each sample, productive Simpson clonality was calculated by taking the square root of Simpson's diversity index across productive rearrangements. In its TCRdb copy, this immuneACCESS table keeps in-frame sequences only and misses some clones. Where compared with another copy, unresolved V genes explain less than half of these, and the others have no known cause. V and J calls and clone size are given by that table; D and trimming were obtained from the DNA. Across this sample there are 100,000 or so clones, with under 90% seen only once. The ten largest clones capture 30% to 45% of the sample.

For CDR1 and CDR2, the germline V gene (reference sequence) lists MNHEY and SMNVEV. The V end loses 6 bases and the J end loses 0 bases, and a stretch of 15 bases separates them. The CDR3 covers 17 residues, taking in both the cysteine and the phenylalanine. The entry retains the CDR3 DNA only, 51 bases that are in frame from base 1. The data were taken from a study of blood T cell repertoires in COVID-19 (dated by TCRdb to the early 2020s). In the study overall: Samples from collaborators originated in the United States, Italy and Spain and spanned both the acute and convalescent phases of COVID-19. Deeply sampled blood TCRbeta repertoires from subjects exposed to, actively infected with, or recovered from COVID-19 were included in the dataset. A freely available public database, intended as a resource for researchers studying the immune response to SARS-CoV-2, is where the repertoires were released. Where available, HLA class I and class II types were obtained from metadata supplied by the sample provider rather than from assay-based typing. The prospective study material was composed of cDNA or gDNA derived from T cells, B-cell-depleted T cells, or PBMCs. The samples were drawn from the first 160 participants of the ongoing ImmuneRACE study and from about 1,200 subjects provided by 6 global collaborators. Nearly every sample came with metadata listing a de-identified subject ID, COVID-19 status, age in years and sex. The study at large found these results: The amount of clinical and demographic metadata varied by source and participant and was provided uncurated.

The collaborating institutions used their own protocols to collect whole blood in K2EDTA tubes. For TCRbeta analysis, collaborators shipped samples in one of three forms: frozen whole blood, isolated PBMCs, or DNA extracted from either of those sample types. Recombination connected TRBV27 to TRBJ2-6; too little of a D gene remains to name it. The sample taken for sequencing was peripheral blood. The sequence derives from a man at least 80 years old with acute or convalescent COVID-19. CDR3 reads: CASRHGRHSSGANVLTF. The DNA sequence is as follows: TGTGCCAGCAGACACGGTCGGCACAGCTCTGGGGCCAACGTCCTGACTTTC.